Listed here is a single T cell receptor (beta chain). What it recognizes is unknown. cDNA serving as the sequencing template came from extracted, reverse transcribed RNA. Generated by immunoSEQ multiplex PCR, the TCRdb table keeps only in-frame clones and is missing some. The sample contains 120,000 or so clones, around 50% of which appear only once. This entry is derived from a study of CD8+ T cells in alopecia areata. Sorted populations comprised CD4+ and CD8+ T cells obtained from PBMCs. Study-wide results and caveats: Lesional scalp, notably in alopecia totalis/universalis, had clonality above that of normal scalp. With patients, TCR sharing proved less clear than in mice, a difference possibly related to HLA. Normal-skin resident alphabeta T cells also appear among scalp sample sequences.

The germline V gene encodes CDR1 GTSNPN and CDR2 SVGIG (reference sequence). V shed 2 bases and J shed 2 bases, with 13 bases lying between them. The CDR3 spans 14 residues. The chain is built from TRBV30 and TRBJ2-7; D might be TRBD1 (6 bases). The sequence was obtained from a human donor with alopecia areata. Specimen: NKG2D-low CD8+ T cells sorted from blood. DNA for the CDR3: TGTGCCTGGAGTCAGGGGCGGATGACCTACGAGCAGTACTTC. Amino acid sequence: CAWSQGRMTYEQYF.